The subject of this entry is one T cell receptor (beta chain). Through a sample-barcoded 5' primer and a J-beta primer mix, a second PCR was run for roughly 6 to 11 cycles. Researchers report that each sample yielded at least 2.5 million CDR3-containing paired-end reads. TCRdb used MiXCR to reprocess the 5' RACE reads, holding one entry per CDR3 protein. In the table there are fewer than 1,200,000 distinct CDR3 sequences, under 30% of which are singletons. The length of the CDR3 is 14 residues. Germline CDR1 SEHNR, CDR2 FQNEAQ (reference sequence). These data belong to a study of blood T cells in healthy people across ages. The sample also formed part of further work on T cells of mothers and their children. As that report states: Samples were obtained from a few healthy Caucasian mothers and their six children. Extracted RNA, in its entirety, went into cDNA synthesis at roughly 1.5 ug per 15 ul.

This TCR was sampled from a girl aged 2 to 9 in good health. Sequencing input: blood. The V call is TRBV7-9, the J call TRBJ2-5, with unresolved D. The better agreement between TRBJ2-1 and the DNA end casts doubt on the J call. The CDR3 DNA reads TGTGCCAGCAGCCTCAAACCGGGTGTCCCGGTTCAGTTCTTC. Its protein product is CASSLKPGVPVQFF.